This record looks at one TCR beta chain sequence and its context. Its antigen is currently unknown. These data originate in a study of T cell repertoires in cytomegalovirus infection. Study context: Epitope selection comprised recently identified HLA-C-restricted CMV epitopes and well-studied HLA-B-restricted CMV epitopes.

The study, taken as a whole, reports: Carriers of CMV and the relevant HLA type were discriminated by public TCR beta frequency. The study found HLA-C-restricted CMV-specific TCR beta clonotypes dominating the ex vivo response.

The germline gives CDR1 LNHNV, CDR2 YYDKDF (reference sequence). Trimming removed 0 bases at V and 0 bases at J, with 2 bases between. CDR3 length: 13 residues. TCRdb used MiXCR to reprocess the reads, holding one entry per CDR3 protein. This repertoire shows about 830,000 distinct CDR3 sequences, over 25% found once; its top ten account for 9.5% to 15%. The chain carries TRBV15 and TRBJ1-1; no clear D. The clonotype was recovered from a human donor in good health (CMV status not recorded). Some clones in this sample may be carry-over from other donors' samples. This specimen consisted of cultured CD8+ T cells from PBMCs, obtained from culture after CMV antigen stimulation. CDR3 in DNA: TGTGCCACCAGCAGAGAAATGAACACTGAAGCTTTCTTT. Its protein is CATSREMNTEAFF.